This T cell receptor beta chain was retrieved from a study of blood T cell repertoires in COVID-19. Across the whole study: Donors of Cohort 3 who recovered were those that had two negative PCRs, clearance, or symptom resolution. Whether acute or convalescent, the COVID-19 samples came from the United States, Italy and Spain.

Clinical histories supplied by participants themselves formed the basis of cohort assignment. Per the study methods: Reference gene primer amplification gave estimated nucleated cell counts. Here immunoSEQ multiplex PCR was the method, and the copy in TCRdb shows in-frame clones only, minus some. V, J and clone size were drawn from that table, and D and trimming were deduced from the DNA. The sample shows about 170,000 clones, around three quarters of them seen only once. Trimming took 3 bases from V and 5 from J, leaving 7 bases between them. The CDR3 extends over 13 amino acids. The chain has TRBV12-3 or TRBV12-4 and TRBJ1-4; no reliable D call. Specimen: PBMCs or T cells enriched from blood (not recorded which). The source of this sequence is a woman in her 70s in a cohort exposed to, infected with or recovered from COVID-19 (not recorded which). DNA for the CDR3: TGTGCCAGCAGTTTGTGGGAGAATGAAAAACTGTTTTTT. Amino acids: CASSLWENEKLFF.